Listed here are 16 T cell receptor beta chains from one sample, sequenced in a study of blood T cell repertoires in COVID-19. Profiling relied on immunoSEQ multiplex PCR, and the TCRdb table lists in-frame clones only, not all of them. The sample carries some 120,000 clones, roughly four fifths recorded once. Sample: peripheral blood. These receptors were taken from a man between 60 and 75 years old with acute or convalescent COVID-19.

The genes are TRBV9 and TRBJ1-1; D is unresolved. The germline V gene encodes CDR1 SGDLS and CDR2 YYNGEE. CDR3 length equals 12 residues. Trimming cost V 3 bases and J 1 base, with 4 bases left between them. CDR3 loop: CASSARNTEAFF. DNA for the CDR3: TGTGCCAGCAGCGCCAGGAACACTGAAGCTTTCTTT.

The chain recombines TRBV10-3 with TRBJ2-3; 14 bases are a match to TRBD2. V lost 6 bases, J lost 1 base, and 6 bases stayed unmatched. CDR3 length: 17 amino acids. The germline V gene encodes CDR1 ENHRY and CDR2 SYGVKD. The CDR3 nucleotides read TGTGCCATCAGGATGACTAGCGGGAGGGCCCGCACAGATACGCAGTATTTT. It translates to CAIRMTSGRARTDTQYF.

This chain uses TRBV6-5 with TRBJ1-2; a weak D match, TRBD1 (6 bases). V lost 2 bases and J 4 bases, leaving 11 bases between the germline ends. The germline gives CDR1 MNHEY, CDR2 SVGAGI. The CDR3 has 14 residues. This CDR3 is CASSYVGGAYGYTF. DNA for the CDR3: TGTGCCAGCAGTTACGTTGGGGGCGCCTATGGCTACACCTTC.

This clone was picked up a small number of times. V is TRBV7-9 and J is TRBJ1-4; D is unclear. Germline assignment: CDR1 SEHNR and CDR2 FQNEAQ (reference sequence). There are 14 residues in the CDR3. Between the trimmed V and J ends, which lost 1 base and 3 bases, there was a span of 6 bases. CDR3 sequence: CASSLVAANEKLFF. CDR3 DNA: TGTGCCAGCAGCTTAGTCGCAGCTAATGAAAAACTGTTTTTT.

The J gene is TRBJ1-2, the V gene TRBV19; D is uncertain. The CDR3 loop spans 16 amino acids. With 5 bases removed from V and 0 bases from J, the gap between germline ends came to 16 bases. CDR1 LNHDA and CDR2 SQIVND come from the germline V gene (reference sequence). CDR3 loop: CASSDHSGRTNYGYTF. As DNA, the CDR3 is TGTGCCAGTAGTGACCACAGTGGTCGGACTAACTATGGCTACACCTTC. The full variable domain, rest sourced from reference TRBV19 and TRBJ1-2, is DGGITQSPKYLFRKEGQNVTLSCEQNLNHDAMYWYRQDPGQGLRLIYYSQIVNDFQKGDIAEGYSVSREKKESFPLTVTSAQKNPTAFYLCASSDHSGRTNYGYTFGSGTRLTVV.

This CDR3 reads CASSMRFGANVLTF. The DNA for the CDR3 is TGTGCCAGTAGTATGAGGTTTGGGGCCAACGTCCTGACTTTC. The chain employs TRBV19 and TRBJ2-6; D not resolved. The CDR3 is 14 residues long. With 3 bases removed from V and 3 bases from J, the gap between germline ends came to 6 bases. CDR1 LNHDA and CDR2 SQIVND come from the germline V gene (reference sequence).

The V call is TRBV5-4, the J call TRBJ2-1; 14 nucleotides match TRBD2. The ends lost 10 bases at V and 0 bases at J; junction bases unmatched: 9. The CDR3 contains 17 residues. Germline CDR1 is SGHNT and CDR2 is YYREEE (reference sequence). CDR3 residues: CAGGGLAGANSYNEQFF. In nucleotides, the CDR3 is TGTGCCGGGGGGGGACTAGCGGGAGCGAACTCCTACAATGAGCAGTTCTTC.

This clone came up once. The chain joins TRBV7-9 to TRBJ1-1; 10 bases match TRBD1. The V gene's germline CDR1 is SEHNR and CDR2 FQNEAQ (reference sequence). Germline trimming cut 5 bases from V and 8 bases from J; bases unmatched to any gene: 8. The CDR3 is 14 residues long. The DNA of the CDR3 is TGTGCCAGCAGCCCCCGGGACAGGGGACGCGAAGCTTTCTTT. Translating gives CASSPRDRGREAFF.

The chain couples TRBV3-1 (or the pseudogene TRBV3-2) to TRBJ1-3, with 9 bases matching TRBD1. The J segment lost 4 bases and the V segment lost 5 bases, leaving 6 bases of the junction unmatched. The CDR3 spans 15 residues. From germline, CDR1 is LGHDT and CDR2 YNNKEL (reference sequence). CDR3 residues: CASSIQGAQGNTIYF. The DNA for the CDR3 is TGTGCCAGCAGCATACAGGGGGCGCAGGGAAACACCATATATTTT.

The rearrangement uses TRBV18 and TRBJ2-1; 9 nucleotides align to TRBD2. This CDR3 spans 16 amino acids. Germline CDR1 and CDR2: KGHSH and LQKENI. V trimming: 1 base; J trimming: 7 bases; junction bases outside the gene matches: 8. This chain's CDR3 is CASSPLGGGAKNEQFF. The CDR3, as DNA: TGTGCCAGCTCACCACTCGGCGGGGGGGCTAAAAATGAGCAGTTCTTC. Together with reference TRBV18 and TRBJ2-1, the CDR3 gives the full variable domain: NAGVMQNPRHLVRRRGQEARLRCSPMKGHSHVYWYRQLPEEGLKFMVYLQKENIIDESGMPKERFSAEFPKEGPSILRIQQVVRGDSAAYFCASSPLGGGAKNEQFFGPGTRLTVL.

The chain uses TRBV9 and TRBJ2-5; TRBD2 matches at 7 bases. Germline CDR1 reads SGDLS; CDR2 reads YYNGEE. J was trimmed by 1 base and V by 1 base; bases with no gene match: 4. The CDR3 runs 15 residues. The CDR3 nucleotides are TGTGCCAGCAGCGTATTCCCTAGCGGCCAAGAGACCCAGTACTTC. Its translation: CASSVFPSGQETQYF.

This chain connects TRBV7-7 to TRBJ2-2; 10 nucleotides match TRBD2. V gave up 1 base and J gave up 7 bases; unmatched junction bases: 3. Germline V gene lookup returns CDR1 SSHAT and CDR2 FNYEAQ (reference sequence). CDR3 length equals 15 residues. CDR3 in DNA: TGTGCCAGCAGCTTAGAGGTAGCGGGAGGCGGGGAGCTGTTTTTT. The encoded protein is CASSLEVAGGGELFF.

CDR3 bases: TGTGCCAGCAGCCCTTCCGGGAACAATCAGCCCCAGCATTTT. It codes for CASSPSGNNQPQHF. J is TRBJ1-5 and V is TRBV3-1 (or the pseudogene TRBV3-2), with D unresolved. This CDR3 region has 14 residues. Germline V lookup: CDR1 LGHDT, CDR2 YNNKEL (reference sequence). Trimming cost V 4 bases and J 3 bases, with 10 bases left between them.

The chain carries TRBV24-1 and TRBJ1-2; D call uncertain. Deletions cut 2 bases from V and 0 bases from J, with 15 bases between. Germline-derived CDR1 and CDR2 are KGHDR and SFDVKD. The CDR3 extends over 17 amino acids. CDR3 amino acids: CATSDSGEISANYGYTF. CDR3 nucleotide sequence: TGTGCCACCAGTGATTCCGGGGAAATTAGTGCTAACTATGGCTACACCTTC.

This clone occurred once. The chain uses TRBV11-2 and TRBJ2-5; D possibly corresponds to TRBD2 (6 bases). V gave up 5 bases and J gave up 1 base, with 14 bases separating them. The CDR3 sequence is 15 residues long. CDR1 is SGHAT, CDR2 FQNNGV, per germline. In DNA, the CDR3 is TGTGCCAGCAGCCGCGGGGCGATACCCCAAGAGACCCAGTACTTC. Residues: CASSRGAIPQETQYF.

This clone was counted only a few times. This chain uses TRBV19 with TRBJ2-7; D perhaps matches TRBD2 (5 bases). V dropped 5 bases and J dropped 5 bases, with 7 bases sitting between them. Germline CDR1 reads LNHDA; CDR2 reads SQIVND (reference sequence). The CDR3 has 11 amino acids. CDR3 sequence reads: CASSRRDEQYF. In DNA, the CDR3 is TGTGCCAGTAGTCGGCGGGACGAGCAGTACTTC.